This T cell receptor (beta chain) was recorded in a study of beta chain features in type 1 diabetes. Findings of the study overall: Researchers caution that PCR might favor shorter templates, equally among patients and controls.

The isolated RNA, all of it, was reverse transcribed, so expressed TCRB transcripts were what got sequenced. Profiled with immunoSEQ multiplex PCR; TCRdb holds only in-frame clones, not every one. Of 400,000 to 550,000 clones in the sample, over 9.5% were seen once. The germline gives CDR1 SGHTA, CDR2 FQGNSA. The ends lost 2 bases at V and 2 bases at J; junction bases unmatched: 6. CDR3 length: 16 residues. One heparinised blood draw averaging approximately 120 mL was given by each donor. Points on this clone: The antigen remains unidentified.

Material: naive CD4+ T cells from blood. This clonotype was sampled from a woman aged 18 to 35 in good health. The chain couples TRBV7-2 to TRBJ2-1; 7 positions agree with TRBD2. CDR3 nucleotides: TGTGCCAGCAGCTTAATGCCTAGCGGTACCTACAATGAGCAGTTCTTC. Encoded protein: CASSLMPSGTYNEQFF.